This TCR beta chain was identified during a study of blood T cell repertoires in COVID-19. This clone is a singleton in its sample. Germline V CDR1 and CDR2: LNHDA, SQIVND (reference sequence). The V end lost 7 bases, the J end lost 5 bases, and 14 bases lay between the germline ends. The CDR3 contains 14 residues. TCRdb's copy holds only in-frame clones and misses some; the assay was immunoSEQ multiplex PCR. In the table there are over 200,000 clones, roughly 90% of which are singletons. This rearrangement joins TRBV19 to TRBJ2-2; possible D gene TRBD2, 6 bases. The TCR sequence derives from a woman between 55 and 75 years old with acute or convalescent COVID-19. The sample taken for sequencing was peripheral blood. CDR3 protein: CASKVSRGTGELFF. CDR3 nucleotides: TGTGCCAGTAAGGTCTCACGGGGGACCGGGGAGCTGTTTTTT.